This TCR beta chain is from a study of shared clonotypes between healthy human individuals. The naive CD8 subset, CD45RO-negative cells positively selected for CCR7, excluded terminally differentiated effector memory CD45RA+ cells. V was shortened by 0 bases and J by 4 bases, with 9 bases between the two germline ends. In germline, CDR1 is GTSNPN, CDR2 SVGIG (reference sequence). This CDR3 spans 13 amino acids. Libraries were prepared by immunoSEQ multiplex PCR; TCRdb keeps only in-frame clonotypes and omits some of them. The sample contains under 1 million clones, 96% of which appear only once. This clonotype originated in a man younger than 40 in good health. The chain has TRBV30 and TRBJ1-1; D may be TRBD1 (5 bases). The sequenced sample consisted of naive CD8+ T cells sorted from blood. CDR3 nucleotides: TGTGCCTGGAGTGTCCAGGGTATCACTGAAGCTTTCTTT. It yields the protein CAWSVQGITEAFF.